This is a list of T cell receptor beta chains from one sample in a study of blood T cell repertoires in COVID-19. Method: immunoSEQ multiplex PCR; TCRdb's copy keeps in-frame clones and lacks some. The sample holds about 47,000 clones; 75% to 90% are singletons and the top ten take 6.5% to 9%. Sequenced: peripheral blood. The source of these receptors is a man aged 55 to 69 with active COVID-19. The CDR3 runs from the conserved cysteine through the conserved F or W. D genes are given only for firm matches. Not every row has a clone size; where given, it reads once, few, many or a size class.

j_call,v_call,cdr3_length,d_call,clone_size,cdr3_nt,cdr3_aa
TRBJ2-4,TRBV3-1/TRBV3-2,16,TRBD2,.,TGTGCCAGCAGTCCGTCGGCGGGAGGGGTAAAAAACATTCAGTACTTC,CASSPSAGGVKNIQYF
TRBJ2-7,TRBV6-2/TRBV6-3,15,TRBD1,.,TGTGCCAGCAGCTCTACGGGACAGGGGCCCTACGAGCAGTACTTC,CASSSTGQGPYEQYF
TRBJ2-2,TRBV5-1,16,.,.,TGCGCCAGCAGCTTGGAGACGGGAGTAAGAACCGGGGAGCTGTTTTTT,CASSLETGVRTGELFF
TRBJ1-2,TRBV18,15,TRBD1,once,TGTGCCAGCTCACAAGCCGGGACAGACAACTATGGCTACACCTTC,CASSQAGTDNYGYTF
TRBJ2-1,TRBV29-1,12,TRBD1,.,TGCAGCGTGGGGGATCCGGGACAGAGTGTGTTCTTC,CSVGDPGQSVFF
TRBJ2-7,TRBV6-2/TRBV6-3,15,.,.,TGTGCCAGCAGTTACGCGCAGGACAGTTCCTACGAGCAGTACTTC,CASSYAQDSSYEQYF
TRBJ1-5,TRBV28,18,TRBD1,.,TGTGCCAGCAGTTTAGTGGGACAGGCGAGGTCTAGCAATCAGCCCCAGCATTTT,CASSLVGQARSSNQPQHF
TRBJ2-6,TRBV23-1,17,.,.,TGCGCCAGCAGTCAATCGCCTGGAGGGTATGGGGCCAACGTCCTGACTTTC,CASSQSPGGYGANVLTF
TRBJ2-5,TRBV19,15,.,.,TGTGCCAGTAGTATGGGTCTAGGCCTACAAGAGACCCAGTACTTC,CASSMGLGLQETQYF
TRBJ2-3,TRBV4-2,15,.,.,TGTGCCAGCAGCCAAGATGCGGCTCGGTCGGATACGCAGTATTTT,CASSQDAARSDTQYF
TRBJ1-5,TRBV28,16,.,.,TGTGCCAGCAGTTCACGCCGTCAGGGTGAGAATCAGCCCCAGCATTTT,CASSSRRQGENQPQHF
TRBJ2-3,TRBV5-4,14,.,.,TGTGCCAGCAGCTTGGACAGGGTCACAGATACGCAGTATTTT,CASSLDRVTDTQYF
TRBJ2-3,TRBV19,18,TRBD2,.,TGTGCCAGTAGTATAAGTGGCGGGAGAGTAATTAGCACAGATACGCAGTATTTT,CASSISGGRVISTDTQYF
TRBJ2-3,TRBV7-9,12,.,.,TGTGCCAGCAACCCAACGGGAGATACGCAGTATTTT,CASNPTGDTQYF
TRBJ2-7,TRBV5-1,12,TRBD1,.,TGCGCCAGCAGCGACAGGGGGTACGAGCAGTACTTC,CASSDRGYEQYF
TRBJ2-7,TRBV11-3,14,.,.,TGTGCCAGCAGCCACCCGGCGGGCCGGTACGAGCAGTACTTC,CASSHPAGRYEQYF
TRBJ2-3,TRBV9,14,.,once,TGTGCCAGCAGCGCTATTATTAGCACAGATACGCAGTATTTT,CASSAIISTDTQYF
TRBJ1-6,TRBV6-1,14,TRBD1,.,TGTGCCAGCAGTGACGGGACAGGGAATTCACCCCTCCACTTT,CASSDGTGNSPLHF
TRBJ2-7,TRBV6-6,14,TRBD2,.,TGTGCCAGCAGTCAGCGGGAGGGCCCCTACGAGCAGTACTTC,CASSQREGPYEQYF
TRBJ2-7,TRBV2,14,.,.,TGTGCCAGCAGTGAGAGCAACAGGGTCTACGAGCAGTACTTC,CASSESNRVYEQYF
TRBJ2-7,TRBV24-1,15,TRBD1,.,TGTGCCACCAGTGACCGGACAGGGGGAGGCTACGAGCAGTACTTC,CATSDRTGGGYEQYF
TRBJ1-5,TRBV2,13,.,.,TGTGCCAGCATCGGGGATGGGAGGCAGCCCCAGCATTTT,CASIGDGRQPQHF
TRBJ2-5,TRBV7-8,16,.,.,TGTGCCAGCAGCTTAAATCATAACAGTTTACAAGAGACCCAGTACTTC,CASSLNHNSLQETQYF
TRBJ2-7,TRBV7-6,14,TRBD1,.,TGTGCCAGCGGACGGGACAGGGTGCGCGGTGAGCAGTACTTC,CASGRDRVRGEQYF
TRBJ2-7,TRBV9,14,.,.,TGTGCCAGCAGTGCCAGAAGCGGTTCCTACGAGCAGTACTTC,CASSARSGSYEQYF
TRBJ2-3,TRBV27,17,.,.,TGTGCCAGCAGTTTATGGGAGAGCGGAGCTAGCACAGATACGCAGTATTTT,CASSLWESGASTDTQYF
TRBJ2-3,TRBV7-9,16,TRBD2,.,TGTGCCAGCAGCTCCCGGACTAGCGGGATCACAGATACGCAGTATTTT,CASSSRTSGITDTQYF
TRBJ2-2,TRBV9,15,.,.,TGTGCCAGCAGCGTAGGGGGCGGGAACACCGGGGAGCTGTTTTTT,CASSVGGGNTGELFF
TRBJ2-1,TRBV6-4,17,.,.,TGTGCCAGCAGCCCCCTGGGAGTTGCCTCCTCCTACAATGAGCAGTTCTTC,CASSPLGVASSYNEQFF
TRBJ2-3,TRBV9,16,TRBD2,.,TGTGCCAGCAGCGGATTAGCGGGACCTAGCACAGATACGCAGTATTTT,CASSGLAGPSTDTQYF
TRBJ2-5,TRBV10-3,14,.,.,TGTGCCATCAGGCGAGGTACGGGAGTAGAGACCCAGTACTTC,CAIRRGTGVETQYF
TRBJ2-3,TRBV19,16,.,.,TGTGCCAGTAGTATAGCGTCAGGCTCTAGCACAGATACGCAGTATTTT,CASSIASGSSTDTQYF
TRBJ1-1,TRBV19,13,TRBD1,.,TGTGCCACCCGGACAGGGATGAGGGCTGAAGCTTTCTTT,CATRTGMRAEAFF
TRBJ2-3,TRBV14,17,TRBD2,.,TGTGCCAGCAGCTTAGGACTAGCGGGCTTTGGTACAGATACGCAGTATTTT,CASSLGLAGFGTDTQYF
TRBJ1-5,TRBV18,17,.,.,TGTGCCAGCTCACCAGCGGGTGGATTCGGAAGCAATCAGCCCCAGCATTTT,CASSPAGGFGSNQPQHF
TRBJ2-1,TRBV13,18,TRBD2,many,TGTGCCAGCAGCCCAGGACTAGCGGGAGGGCCAGGGTACAATGAGCAGTTCTTC,CASSPGLAGGPGYNEQFF
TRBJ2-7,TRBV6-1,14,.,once,TGTGCCAGCAGTGAAACAGGATCGAACCACGAGCAGTACTTC,CASSETGSNHEQYF
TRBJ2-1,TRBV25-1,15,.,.,TGTGCCAGCTCCTACCACAGGGCCAAAGGGAGTGAGCAGTTCTTC,CASSYHRAKGSEQFF
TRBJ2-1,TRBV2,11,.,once,TGTGCCAGCAGTTATCCCGATGAGCAGTTCTTC,CASSYPDEQFF
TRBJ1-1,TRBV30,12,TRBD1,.,TGTGCCTGGAAGGGGGCGGGCACTGAAGCTTTCTTT,CAWKGAGTEAFF
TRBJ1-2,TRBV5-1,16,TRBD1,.,TGCGCCAGCAGCTTGGGGGACAGGCCGTTGGGGGATGGCTACACCTTC,CASSLGDRPLGDGYTF
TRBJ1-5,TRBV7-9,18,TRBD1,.,TGTGCCAGCAGCTTAGGGGACAGGGTCCCCTATAGCAATCAGCCCCAGCATTTT,CASSLGDRVPYSNQPQHF
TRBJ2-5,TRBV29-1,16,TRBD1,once,TGCAGCGCCTCAGTATTCGGGACAGGGCCCCAAGAGACCCAGTACTTC,CSASVFGTGPQETQYF
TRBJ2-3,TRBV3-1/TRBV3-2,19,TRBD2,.,TGTGCCAGCAGCGGATCCGGCGGGGGGCCTGCTACCAGCACAGATACGCAGTATTTT,CASSGSGGGPATSTDTQYF
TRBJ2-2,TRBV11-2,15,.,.,TGTGCCAGTACCATGACTAGTTCGGGCACCGGGGAGCTGTTTTTT,CASTMTSSGTGELFF
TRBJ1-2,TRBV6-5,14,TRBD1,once,TGTGCCAGCAGTCGGACAGGGGGCTACTATGGCTACACCTTC,CASSRTGGYYGYTF
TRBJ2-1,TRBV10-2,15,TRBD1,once,TGCGCCAGCAGATTCGACAGGGTACCGTACAATGAGCAGTTCTTC,CASRFDRVPYNEQFF
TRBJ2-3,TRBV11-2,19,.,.,TGTGCCAGCAGAGGCCCGGGGTACCACCTCAGCTTAAACACAGATACGCAGTATTTT,CASRGPGYHLSLNTDTQYF
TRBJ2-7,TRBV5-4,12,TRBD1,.,TGTGCCAGCAGCTTACAGGGGGCCGAGCAGTACTTC,CASSLQGAEQYF
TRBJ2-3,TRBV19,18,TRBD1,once,TGTGCCAGTCAGACCCCCGGGACAGGGGGCATGGTTGCAGATACGCAGTATTTT,CASQTPGTGGMVADTQYF
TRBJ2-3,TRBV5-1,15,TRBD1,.,TGCGCCAGCAGCTTGAGGGGGACAGCCCCCGATACGCAGTATTTT,CASSLRGTAPDTQYF
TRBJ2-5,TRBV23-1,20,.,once,TGCGCCAGCAGTCGTGGGGATCCCCGGGGGGCAAGAAAGAACCAAGAGACCCAGTACTTC,CASSRGDPRGARKNQETQYF
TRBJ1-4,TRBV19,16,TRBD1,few,TGTGCCAGTAGTAAAGGGACAGAAGCAACTAATGAAAAACTGTTTTTT,CASSKGTEATNEKLFF
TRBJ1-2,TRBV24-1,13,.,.,TGTGCCACCAGCCCTTCAGGAATTTATGGCTACACCTTC,CATSPSGIYGYTF
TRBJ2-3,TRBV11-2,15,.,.,TGTGCCAGCGGAGATAGGGGGTATCGCACAGATACGCAGTATTTT,CASGDRGYRTDTQYF